The 9 T cell receptor beta chains below come from one sample, sequenced in a study of T cells in Graves' hyperthyroidism and ophthalmopathy. Regions amplified from RNA transcripts were the TCR beta CDR3 regions. An initial round of RT-PCR targeting the TCR CDR3 relied on the HTBI primer set. TCRdb independently ran MiXCR on the multiplex PCR reads; one entry per CDR3 protein. The sample holds over 45,000 distinct CDR3 sequences; approximately 48% are singletons and the top ten take roughly a tenth. The sequencing sample was made of blood. These receptors came from a woman in her 50s with Graves' ophthalmopathy.

The chain joins TRBV24-1 to TRBJ2-1, with TRBD1 as a possible D gene (6 bases). Trimming took off 3 bases at V and 6 bases at J, with 14 bases between the two ends. Germline V lookup: CDR1 KGHDR, CDR2 SFDVKD. The CDR3 contains 15 residues. In DNA, the CDR3 is TGTGCCACCAGTGATCCGGGACCAGGGGCCAATGAGCAGTTCTTC. Its protein product is CATSDPGPGANEQFF.

V gene TRBV5-4 combines with J gene TRBJ2-1; TRBD1 matches 8 bases. This CDR3 is 15 amino acids long. The V gene end was trimmed by 6 bases and the J gene end by 15 bases; junction bases not matched to a gene: 20. From germline, CDR1 is SGHNT and CDR2 YYREEE (reference sequence). As DNA, the CDR3 is TGTGCCAGCACCCAGGGGGCGTTAGGTGAGGCACCGCCGTTCTTC. The encoded protein is CASTQGALGEAPPFF.

With regard to this clonotype: A read error may account for a junction end that differs from germline. The chain is built from TRBV9 and TRBJ1-3; D is ambiguous. In germline, CDR1 is SGDLS, CDR2 YYNGEE. The CDR3 has 16 residues. The CDR3 nucleotides read TGTGCCAGCAGCGTAGACGGCAGGAGCTCTGGAAGCACCATATATTTT. Translating gives CASSVDGRSSGSTIYF.

This clonotype was counted many times. This sequence joins TRBV6-5 and TRBJ1-1; 10 bases map to TRBD1. Germline lookup yields CDR1 MNHEY and CDR2 SVGAGI. The trim removed 2 bases at V and 7 bases at J, leaving 4 bases unmatched. The CDR3 consists of 14 residues. The CDR3 protein is CASSYRDRGFEAFF. CDR3 nucleotide sequence: TGTGCCAGCAGTTACCGGGACAGGGGATTTGAAGCTTTCTTT.

The V and J genes are TRBV25-1 and TRBJ1-1, with 7 bases identical to TRBD1. The ends lost 5 bases at V and 5 bases at J; junction bases unmatched: 8. The CDR3 is 14 residues long. Germline V gives CDR1 MGHDK, CDR2 SYGVNS. This chain's CDR3 is CASSSAGGATEAFF. DNA of the CDR3: TGTGCCAGCAGTTCCGCAGGGGGAGCAACTGAAGCTTTCTTT.

This clonotype was seen at least ten times. This chain connects TRBV6-5 to TRBJ1-2; D perhaps matches TRBD1 (5 bases). V gave up 6 bases and J gave up 4 bases, with 12 bases separating them. The CDR3 has 13 amino acids. Germline CDR1 is MNHEY and CDR2 is SVGAGI. CDR3 nucleotides: TGTGCCAGCAGGTCCGGGACGGGCTATGGCTACACCTTC. Its protein is CASRSGTGYGYTF.

V and J are TRBV7-8 and TRBJ2-1; D remains ambiguous. Germline V gene data show CDR1 as SGHVS and CDR2 as FQNEAQ. V lost 1 base to trimming and J lost 0 bases, with 10 bases between them. This CDR3 contains 16 residues. CDR3 sequence reads: CASSLGHTGSYNEQFF. CDR3 in DNA: TGTGCCAGCAGCTTAGGACACACCGGCTCCTACAATGAGCAGTTCTTC. Combining the CDR3 with reference TRBV7-8 and TRBJ2-1 gives the whole variable domain GAGVSQSPRYKVAKRGQDVALRCDPISGHVSLFWYQQALGQGPEFLTYFQNEAQLDKSGLPSDRFFAERPEGSVSTLKIQRTQQEDSAVYLCASSLGHTGSYNEQFFGPGTRLTVL.

This clonotype came up many times. The rearrangement joins TRBV5-1 to TRBJ2-6; TRBD1 agrees at 7 bases. J gave up 0 bases and V 0 bases, and 3 bases lay outside the gene matches. In germline, CDR1 is SGHRS, CDR2 YFSETQ. CDR3 length equals 17 residues. The CDR3 coding sequence is TGCGCCAGCAGCTTGGATACAGGGGTCTCTGGGGCCAACGTCCTGACTTTC. The encoded protein is CASSLDTGVSGANVLTF.

To note about this clonotype: This may be a read error, as it is one base from a much larger clone. The chain recombines TRBV10-3 with TRBJ2-1; 7 bases fit TRBD2. The germline V gene has CDR1 ENHRY and CDR2 SYGVKD. V trimming: 4 bases; J trimming: 7 bases; junction bases outside the gene matches: 7. The CDR3 sequence is 14 residues long. The CDR3 region is CAISGRSGKNEQFF. The CDR3 region has the DNA TGTGCCATCAGTGGAAGAAGCGGGAAAAATGAGCAGTTCTTC.